The present TCR beta chain was sequenced within a study of T cells in Graves' hyperthyroidism and ophthalmopathy. Researchers amplified the TCR beta CDR3 regions from RNA transcripts. When the TCR CDR3 underwent first-round RT-PCR, the HTBI primer set was used. TCRdb processed the multiplex PCR reads anew with MiXCR; each CDR3 protein has one entry. The sample contains around 580,000 distinct CDR3 sequences, approximately 44% of which appear only once. After removal of 4 bases from V and 5 bases from J, the junction contained 7 bases not matched to a gene. The CDR3 has 14 residues. CDR1 is ENHRY and CDR2 is SYGVKD in the germline V gene.

This TCR derives from a woman in her late teens or twenties with Graves' hyperthyroidism. Sequencing input: peripheral blood or thyroid tissue (not recorded which). The chain has TRBV10-3 and TRBJ2-5; 7 bases agree with TRBD1. The CDR3: CAISVDRVTETQYF. The CDR3, as DNA: TGTGCCATCAGTGTTGACAGGGTAACGGAGACCCAGTACTTC.